This T cell receptor beta chain was profiled in a study of blood T cells in healthy people across ages. Across the study: Every two T cells gave about one barcoded beta molecule via template switching.

Broader study findings: With age, beta diversity per million T cells declined roughly linearly, significantly by 30 to 50.

This CDR3 comprises 17 residues. Germline values: CDR1 LGHNA, CDR2 YNFKEQ. The V and J ends lost 0 bases and 2 bases, in that order; junction bases with no gene match: 9. As for this clonotype: The antigen remains unidentified.

The use of a sample-barcoded 5' primer and a J-beta primer mix characterized a second PCR of about 6 to 12 cycles. Using its own MiXCR run on the 5' RACE reads, TCRdb lists one record per CDR3 protein. Here the sample spans 1,100,000 or so distinct CDR3 sequences, 45% being singletons. This clonotype was obtained from a woman aged 55-69 years in good health. The chain recombines TRBV4-2 with TRBJ2-5; 7 bases agree with TRBD2. Input material: blood. The CDR3 bases are TGTGCCAGCAGCCAAGATTTGGCTAGCGGAATACAAGAGACCCAGTACTTC. Its protein is CASSQDLASGIQETQYF.